The present entry profiles one T cell receptor beta chain with its context. What it recognizes is unknown. Authors' data handling: Patient CD8+ clones exceeding 1% seldom corresponded to published virus-specific TCRB sequences. The data were produced by immunoSEQ multiplex PCR, yet TCRdb's version contains in-frame clones alone and is incomplete. That table supplies the V and J calls and clone size; D and trimming were determined from the DNA. The table records about 16,000 clones, about 77% of them present only once. The source of the sample is a study of somatic mutations in cytotoxic T cells in rheumatoid arthritis. Study information: The authors flow-sorted some V beta antibody-stained T-cell populations at nearly 100% purity, including V beta1+ cells that they sequenced for TCRB.

Study results and caveats: Of the expanded CD8+ clones, the antigen targets were not known.

The CDR3 runs to 14 residues. V was shortened by 0 bases and J by 4 bases, with 10 bases between the two germline ends. The germline V gene has CDR1 SGHRS and CDR2 YFSETQ. This receptor was taken from an adult with rheumatoid arthritis. Material: CD8+ T cells sorted from blood. The chain joins TRBV5-1 to TRBJ1-1, with D uncertain. CDR3 DNA sequence: TGCGCCAGCAGCTTGGAGTGGGGAGGCACTGAAGCTTTCTTT. Protein product: CASSLEWGGTEAFF.